The rows below give T cell receptor beta chains drawn from one sample of a study of T-cell memory formation after mild COVID-19. TCRdb re-derived calls from the 5' RACE reads in MiXCR, one entry per CDR3 protein. This sample carries a few hundred thousand distinct CDR3 sequences, around 19% of them seen once, and the ten largest clones take more than 20%. Sequencing was carried out using PBMCs or a T cell subset sorted from them (not recorded which). All receptors come from a man aged 18 to 29 who had mild COVID-19 (a few samples of this study predate the infection). Cell type and time point are not known. The CDR3 runs from the conserved cysteine through the conserved F or W. A D gene is named only where the DNA matches it firmly. Only part of the rows carry a size: once, few, many, or a class if the clone is expanded.

j_call	d_call	v_call	clone_size	cdr3_nt	cdr3_aa
TRBJ2-5	.	TRBV5-1	many	TGCGCCAGCAGCCCGGAGACGGTACAAGAGACCCAGTACTTC	CASSPETVQETQYF
TRBJ2-7	TRBD2	TRBV7-6	few	TGTGCCAGCAGCTTAGTGCGATCCAGCGGGAGCTCCTACGAGCAGTACTTC	CASSLVRSSGSSYEQYF
TRBJ1-1	TRBD1	TRBV13	.	TGTGCCAGCAGCTTAGGAACTGGACAGGGAACAGCTTTCTTT	CASSLGTGQGTAFF
TRBJ2-7	.	TRBV7-3	few	TGTGCCAGCAGCTTAAGCTCAGGCTCCTACGAGCAGTACTTC	CASSLSSGSYEQYF
TRBJ2-1	.	TRBV6-1	.	TGTGCCAGCAGTGAAGGGACAGCAAATGAGCAGTTCTTC	CASSEGTANEQFF
TRBJ2-1	.	TRBV5-1	few	TGCGCCAGCACCCTAGAGACAGTGAGCTCCTACAATGAGCAGTTCTTC	CASTLETVSSYNEQFF
TRBJ2-2	TRBD1	TRBV6-2/TRBV6-3	many	TGTGCCAGCGTGGGACAGCACACCGGGGAGCTGTTTTTT	CASVGQHTGELFF
TRBJ2-1	TRBD1	TRBV5-6	.	TGTGCCAGCAGCTTCGACAGGGGAACGGGTGAGCAGTTCTTC	CASSFDRGTGEQFF
TRBJ2-4	TRBD1	TRBV5-1	.	TGCGCCAGCAGCTCCGGGACAGGGGGGAACATTCAGTACTTC	CASSSGTGGNIQYF
TRBJ1-2	.	TRBV7-9	few	TGTGCCAGCAGCTCCTACACAGGGTACTACACCTTC	CASSSYTGYYTF
TRBJ1-5	TRBD1	TRBV4-1	.	TGCGCCAGCAGCCAAGTTCTTCAGGGGGCCCGGAATCAGCCCCAGCATTTT	CASSQVLQGARNQPQHF
TRBJ2-5	.	TRBV12-3/TRBV12-4	.	TGTGCCAGCACCCGGGGCGGGGCGGGGACCCAGTACTTC	CASTRGGAGTQYF
TRBJ2-5	.	TRBV5-1	few	TGCGCCAGCGTCGAGGATTCAAGAGAGACCCAGTACTTC	CASVEDSRETQYF
TRBJ2-2	TRBD1	TRBV6-2/TRBV6-3	many	TGTGCCAGCATCTCCGGGACAGGGATCGGGGAGCTGTTTTTT	CASISGTGIGELFF
TRBJ2-2	.	TRBV20-1	few	TGCAGTGCTAGCGCGCGCGGGGAGGCCGGGGAGCTGTTTTTT	CSASARGEAGELFF
TRBJ2-5	.	TRBV6-6	few	TGTGCCAGCACTTCAACCACCCGGGAGACCCAGTACTTC	CASTSTTRETQYF
TRBJ2-1	TRBD1	TRBV7-2	few	TGTGCCAGCAGAACAACGGGACAGGGCTACAATGAGCAGTTCTTC	CASRTTGQGYNEQFF
TRBJ1-1	.	TRBV5-1	.	TGCGCCAGCAGCTCAACGGACAGGAACACTGAAGCTTTCTTT	CASSSTDRNTEAFF
TRBJ1-4	.	TRBV20-1	few	TGCAGTGCCGACCCCGGAGCGACTAATGAAAAACTGTTTTTT	CSADPGATNEKLFF
TRBJ2-1	.	TRBV12-3/TRBV12-4	few	TGTGCCAGCAGTTTCGCGCGGCCCAGGGAAAACCAGTTCTTC	CASSFARPRENQFF
TRBJ2-5	.	TRBV7-3	few	TGTGCCAGCAGCTTCGGAGCCGGCCCCCAAGAGACCCAGTACTTC	CASSFGAGPQETQYF
TRBJ1-2	TRBD1	TRBV15	.	TGTGCCACCAGCAGAGAGGACAGGGGGAACTATGGCTACACCTTC	CATSREDRGNYGYTF